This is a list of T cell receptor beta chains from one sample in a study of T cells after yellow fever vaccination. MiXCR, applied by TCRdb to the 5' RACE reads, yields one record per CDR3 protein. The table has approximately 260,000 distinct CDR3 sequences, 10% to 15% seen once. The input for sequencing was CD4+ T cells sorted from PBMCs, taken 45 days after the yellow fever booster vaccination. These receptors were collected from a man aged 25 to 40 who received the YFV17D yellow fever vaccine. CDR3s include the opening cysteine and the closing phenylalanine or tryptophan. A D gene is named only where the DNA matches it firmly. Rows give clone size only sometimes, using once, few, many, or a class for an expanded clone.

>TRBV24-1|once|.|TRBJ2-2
CATSDPGGVEVTGELFF
TGTGCCACCAGTGACCCCGGAGGGGTGGAGGTAACCGGGGAGCTGTTTTTT
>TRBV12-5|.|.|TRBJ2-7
CASGPGFNGPTYF
TGTGCTAGTGGTCCGGGGTTTAATGGACCGACGTACTTC
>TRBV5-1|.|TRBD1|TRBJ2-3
CASSLPGGKTDTQYF
TGCGCCAGCAGCTTGCCAGGGGGCAAGACAGATACGCAGTATTTT
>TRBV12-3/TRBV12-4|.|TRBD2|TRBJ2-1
CASSLSGRAVIF
TGTGCCAGCAGTTTAAGCGGGAGGGCGGTAATCTTC
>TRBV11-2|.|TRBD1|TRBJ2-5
CASSRDRDETQYF
TGTGCCAGCAGCCGAGACAGGGATGAGACCCAGTACTTC
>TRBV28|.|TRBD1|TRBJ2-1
CASSFVGQTYNEQFF
TGTGCCAGCAGTTTTGTGGGACAGACATACAATGAGCAGTTCTTC
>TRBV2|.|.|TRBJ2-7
CASSETRLQGSGEQYF
TGTGCCAGCAGTGAAACTCGTTTGCAGGGATCTGGCGAGCAGTACTTC
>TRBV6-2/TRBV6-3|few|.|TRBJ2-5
CASSGPVQETQYF
TGTGCCAGCAGTGGGCCAGTCCAAGAGACCCAGTACTTC
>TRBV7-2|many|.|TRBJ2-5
CASSLRRQETQYF
TGTGCCAGCAGCTTACGACGGCAAGAGACCCAGTACTTC
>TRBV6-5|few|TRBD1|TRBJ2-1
CASSYAGQVLTSYNEQFF
TGTGCCAGCAGTTACGCAGGACAGGTTCTGACCTCCTACAATGAGCAGTTCTTC
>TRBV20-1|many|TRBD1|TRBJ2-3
CSARRGLGDTQYF
TGCAGTGCTAGGAGGGGGCTTGGTGATACGCAGTATTTT
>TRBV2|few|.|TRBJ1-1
CASTTIGGFTEAFF
TGTGCCAGCACCACAATTGGGGGGTTCACTGAAGCTTTCTTT
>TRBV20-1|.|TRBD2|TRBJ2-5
CSASGSGAGETQYF
TGCAGTGCTAGTGGATCGGGAGCGGGGGAGACCCAGTACTTC
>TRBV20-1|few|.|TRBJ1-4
CSASTASIKELFF
TGCAGTGCTAGTACCGCATCGATAAAGGAACTGTTTTTT
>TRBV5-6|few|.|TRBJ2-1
CASSLMGVRYNEQFF
TGTGCCAGCAGCTTGATGGGAGTTCGGTACAATGAGCAGTTCTTC
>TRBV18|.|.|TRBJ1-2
CASSPIESTYGYTF
TGTGCCAGCTCACCAATCGAGTCCACTTATGGCTACACCTTC
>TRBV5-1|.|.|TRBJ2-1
CASSKEGASSYNEQFF
TGCGCCAGCAGCAAGGAAGGGGCAAGCTCCTACAATGAGCAGTTCTTC
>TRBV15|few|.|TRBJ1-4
CATSRVLGFNEKLFF
TGTGCCACCAGCAGAGTATTAGGTTTTAATGAAAAACTGTTTTTT
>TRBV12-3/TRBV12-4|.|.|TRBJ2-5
CASSGQLIETQYF
TGTGCCAGCAGCGGACAGCTGATAGAGACCCAGTACTTC
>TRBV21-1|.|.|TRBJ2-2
CASSRLGYEDTGELFF
TGTGCCAGCAGCAGGTTGGGGTATGAGGACACCGGGGAGCTGTTTTTT
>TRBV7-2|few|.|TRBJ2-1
CASSRFRGTQFF
TGTGCCAGCAGCCGATTCAGGGGTACGCAGTTCTTC
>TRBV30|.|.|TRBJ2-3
CAWNSRPRADTQYF
TGTGCCTGGAACTCCCGACCACGGGCAGATACGCAGTATTTT
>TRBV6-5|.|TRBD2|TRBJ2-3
CASSYWGSREGLSTDTQYF
TGTGCCAGCAGTTACTGGGGTAGCCGGGAGGGCCTTAGCACAGATACGCAGTATTTT
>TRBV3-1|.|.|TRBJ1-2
CASSQITGAGYTF
TGTGCCAGCAGCCAAATAACAGGTGCTGGCTACACCTTC
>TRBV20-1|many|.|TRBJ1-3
CSAMDILESSGNTIYF
TGCAGTGCCATGGACATACTGGAATCCTCTGGAAACACCATATATTTT
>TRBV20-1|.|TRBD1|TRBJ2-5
CSASLGQGTKETQYF
TGCAGTGCTAGTCTGGGACAGGGGACCAAAGAGACCCAGTACTTC
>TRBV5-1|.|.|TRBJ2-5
CATRDGEETQYF
TGCGCCACCCGGGACGGGGAAGAGACCCAGTACTTC
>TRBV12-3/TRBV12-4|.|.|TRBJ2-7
CASSLRGDEKYF
TGTGCCAGCAGTTTACGAGGGGACGAGAAGTACTTC
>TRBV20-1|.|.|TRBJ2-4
CSADGRGKNIQYF
TGCAGTGCTGATGGGCGGGGTAAAAACATTCAGTACTTC
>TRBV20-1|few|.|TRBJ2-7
CSASEIGGQAYEQYF
TGCAGTGCTAGTGAAATAGGGGGGCAAGCCTACGAGCAGTACTTC
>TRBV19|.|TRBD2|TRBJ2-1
CASSSPGGPVNEQFF
TGTGCCAGTAGTTCCCCGGGAGGGCCGGTCAATGAGCAGTTCTTC
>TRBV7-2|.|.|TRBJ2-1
CASSLGHSSASGQFF
TGTGCCAGCAGCTTAGGACACTCTAGTGCCTCGGGGCAGTTCTTC
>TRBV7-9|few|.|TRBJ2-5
CATFESGETQYF
TGTGCCACCTTCGAGTCGGGAGAGACCCAGTACTTC